A selection of T cell receptor beta chains follows, all from one sample in a study of T-cell memory formation after mild COVID-19. TCRdb redid the calling of the 5' RACE reads with MiXCR, one entry per CDR3 protein. Of 290,000 or so distinct CDR3 sequences in the sample, roughly 21% were seen once. Material: PBMCs or a T cell subset sorted from them (not recorded which). These receptors all stem from a man aged 18 to 30 who had mild COVID-19 (a few samples of this study predate the infection). Cell type and time point are not known. Both conserved end residues are part of each CDR3. Each record gives: CDR3 protein, CDR3 DNA, D gene, V gene, J gene, clone size, CDR3 length. The D gene is left open where the match is weak. Clone size is given for some rows only: seen once, a few or many times, or a class if the clone is expanded.

CSASLRGPAGGELFF,TGCAGTGCTAGCCTCCGGGGACCGGCGGGAGGGGAGCTGTTTTTT,-,TRBV20-1,TRBJ2-2,-,15
CASTLGGGLSQPQHF,TGTGCCAGCACCCTAGGGGGGGGGCTTAGTCAGCCCCAGCATTTT,-,TRBV12-3/TRBV12-4,TRBJ1-5,-,15
CASSPSAGGFQETQYF,TGCGCCAGCAGCCCTTCGGCGGGGGGCTTCCAAGAGACCCAGTACTTC,TRBD2,TRBV5-1,TRBJ2-5,-,16
CSARMTGQTNEQYF,TGCAGTGCTAGGATGACAGGACAGACTAACGAGCAGTACTTC,-,TRBV20-1,TRBJ2-7,once,14
CASSLGSPYEQYF,TGTGCCAGCAGCTTGGGCAGTCCTTACGAGCAGTACTTC,-,TRBV5-6,TRBJ2-7,many,13
CASSGDSRRDTQYF,TGCGCCAGCAGTGGAGATTCTCGGAGAGATACGCAGTATTTT,-,TRBV5-1,TRBJ2-3,many,14
CSARDRTGPYNEQFF,TGCAGTGCTAGGGACCGGACAGGTCCCTACAATGAGCAGTTCTTC,TRBD1,TRBV20-1,TRBJ2-1,many,15
CASTLRGNEQFF,TGCGCCAGCACATTAAGGGGCAATGAGCAGTTCTTC,-,TRBV5-1,TRBJ2-1,few,12
CSASQGGALGTEAFF,TGCAGTGCTAGCCAGGGTGGGGCCTTGGGCACTGAAGCTTTCTTT,-,TRBV20-1,TRBJ1-1,few,15
CASSWTSGGLREQFF,TGTGCCAGCAGTTGGACTAGCGGGGGACTAAGGGAGCAGTTCTTC,TRBD2,TRBV27,TRBJ2-1,-,15
CASSQETQYF,TGTGCCAGCAGCCAAGAGACCCAGTACTTC,-,TRBV7-9,TRBJ2-5,many,10
CASSLAGSYTDTQYF,TGCGCCAGCAGCCTAGCGGGGAGTTACACAGATACGCAGTATTTT,TRBD2,TRBV4-3,TRBJ2-3,few,15
CASRGAVNTEAFF,TGTGCCAGCAGGGGTGCGGTGAACACTGAAGCTTTCTTT,-,TRBV28,TRBJ1-1,-,13
CASSRDGGYGYTF,TGTGCCAGCAGCCGGGACGGCGGCTATGGCTACACCTTC,-,TRBV3-1,TRBJ1-2,-,13
CASSPETGTASQPQHF,TGTGCCAGCAGCCCAGAGACGGGGACCGCGAGTCAGCCCCAGCATTTT,-,TRBV7-2,TRBJ1-5,many,16
CASRQGASDTQYF,TGCGCCAGCAGACAGGGGGCGTCTGATACGCAGTATTTT,TRBD1,TRBV5-1,TRBJ2-3,-,13
CASSYTGGWGGYTF,TGTGCCAGCAGTTACACAGGGGGTTGGGGAGGCTACACCTTC,TRBD1,TRBV6-5,TRBJ1-2,few,14
CASSRWGASSYTF,TGCGCCAGCAGCCGTTGGGGGGCTAGTAGCTACACCTTC,-,TRBV5-1,TRBJ1-2,few,13
CASSQDQNRGDLNTEAFF,TGTGCCAGCAGCCAAGATCAGAACAGGGGAGACTTGAACACTGAAGCTTTCTTT,-,TRBV3-2,TRBJ1-1,few,18
CATSDSSGTGSSGELFF,TGTGCCACCAGTGATAGTTCCGGGACAGGGAGTTCCGGGGAGCTGTTTTTT,TRBD1,TRBV24-1,TRBJ2-2,-,17
CASSLGGSHTGELFF,TGTGCCAGCAGCTTAGGGGGTTCCCACACCGGGGAGCTGTTTTTT,-,TRBV7-9,TRBJ2-2,-,15
CASSYPEGDVFF,TGTGCCAGCAGCTACCCTGAGGGAGATGTTTTCTTT,-,TRBV7-2,TRBJ1-1,few,12
CASSLEGHTTDTQYF,TGCGCCAGCAGCTTGGAGGGGCATACCACAGATACGCAGTATTTT,-,TRBV5-1,TRBJ2-3,few,15
CASSPGQGSSYEQYF,TGTGCCAGCAGCCCCGGACAGGGAAGCTCCTACGAGCAGTACTTC,TRBD1,TRBV7-2,TRBJ2-7,few,15
CASSQDRGSKQFF,TGCGCCAGCAGCCAAGACCGGGGCTCCAAGCAGTTCTTC,-,TRBV4-3,TRBJ2-1,few,13
CASSPAGGTDTQYF,TGTGCCAGCAGCCCAGCGGGGGGCACAGATACGCAGTATTTT,TRBD2,TRBV7-6,TRBJ2-3,many,14
CASSLTGENEKLFF,TGCGCCAGCAGCTTGACGGGGGAGAATGAAAAACTGTTTTTT,-,TRBV5-1,TRBJ1-4,-,14
CATSKVGSSQYF,TGTGCCACCTCTAAGGTCGGGAGTTCGCAGTATTTT,-,TRBV6-2/TRBV6-3,TRBJ2-3,few,12
CASRGGRAQGQPQHF,TGTGCCAGCAGGGGTGGACGGGCCCAAGGGCAGCCCCAGCATTTT,-,TRBV28,TRBJ1-5,-,15
CATNRGLNSPLHF,TGTGCCACCAACAGGGGGCTAAATTCACCCCTCCACTTT,TRBD1,TRBV12-3/TRBV12-4,TRBJ1-6,-,13
CASRGLQETQYF,TGTGCCAGCAGGGGACTCCAGGAGACCCAGTACTTC,-,TRBV3-1,TRBJ2-5,-,12
CASSLVGAYSFYNEQFF,TGTGCCAGCAGCTTAGTGGGGGCTTATAGTTTTTACAATGAGCAGTTCTTC,-,TRBV7-9,TRBJ2-1,-,17
CSVEEWFSGEQETQYF,TGCAGCGTTGAAGAGTGGTTCTCAGGGGAACAAGAGACCCAGTACTTC,-,TRBV29-1,TRBJ2-5,-,16
CASALSPGKPNTEAFF,TGTGCCAGCGCCCTTTCGCCAGGGAAACCGAACACTGAAGCTTTCTTT,-,TRBV4-2,TRBJ1-1,-,16
CASSLVAAPQYF,TGTGCCAGCAGTTTAGTGGCAGCTCCGCAGTACTTC,-,TRBV12-3/TRBV12-4,TRBJ2-7,-,12
CASSNTDRGGDTQYF,TGTGCCAGCAGCAATACGGACAGGGGAGGAGATACGCAGTATTTT,TRBD1,TRBV7-8,TRBJ2-3,-,15
CATSDLQGAEETQYF,TGTGCCACCAGTGATTTACAAGGTGCCGAAGAGACCCAGTACTTC,-,TRBV24-1,TRBJ2-5,many,15
CSARDRGRGYGYTF,TGCAGTGCTAGAGATAGAGGTCGGGGCTATGGCTACACCTTC,-,TRBV20-1,TRBJ1-2,-,14
CASSYKQGASPLHF,TGTGCCAGCAGTTACAAGCAGGGGGCTTCACCCCTCCACTTT,TRBD1,TRBV6-6,TRBJ1-6,-,14
CSARRRDSDYQPQHF,TGCAGTGCTAGACGACGGGACAGTGATTATCAGCCCCAGCATTTT,TRBD1,TRBV20-1,TRBJ1-5,-,15
CASSHGRIYGYTF,TGTGCCAGCAGCCACGGACGGATCTATGGCTACACCTTC,-,TRBV7-3,TRBJ1-2,-,13
CASSQGTGGMVGSYEQYF,TGCGCCAGCAGCCAAGGGACAGGGGGGATGGTCGGGTCCTACGAGCAGTACTTC,TRBD1,TRBV4-3,TRBJ2-7,-,18
CASSGRSSGNTIYF,TGTGCCAGCAGCGGAAGGAGCTCTGGAAACACCATATATTTT,-,TRBV7-2,TRBJ1-3,-,14
CATSRVGRYNSPLHF,TGTGCCACCAGCAGAGTGGGGAGATATAATTCACCCCTCCACTTT,-,TRBV15,TRBJ1-6,-,15
CASSLDSEKQYF,TGCGCCAGCAGCTTGGATAGCGAGAAGCAGTATTTT,-,TRBV5-1,TRBJ2-3,few,12
CASSLLATSTDTQYF,TGTGCCAGCAGTCTATTAGCGACTAGCACAGATACGCAGTATTTT,-,TRBV12-3/TRBV12-4,TRBJ2-3,-,15
CASFQGEETQYF,TGTGCCAGTTTCCAAGGGGAAGAGACCCAGTACTTC,-,TRBV7-6,TRBJ2-5,many,12
CASSYSGQEYEQYF,TGTGCCAGCAGTTACTCAGGTCAGGAGTACGAGCAGTACTTC,-,TRBV6-5,TRBJ2-7,-,14
CASSDGGTGADTQYF,TGTGCCAGCAGTGACGGAGGGACAGGGGCAGATACGCAGTATTTT,TRBD1,TRBV6-4,TRBJ2-3,few,15
CASSQRGGGQPQHF,TGTGCCAGCAGCCAACGTGGGGGAGGTCAGCCCCAGCATTTT,-,TRBV3-1,TRBJ1-5,-,14
CASSHNLDARGYNEQFF,TGTGCCAGCAGTCATAATTTGGACGCCAGGGGTTACAATGAGCAGTTCTTC,-,TRBV6-5,TRBJ2-1,-,17
CASSVEAGLPAGNTIYF,TGTGCCAGCAGCGTTGAGGCAGGTCTCCCCGCTGGAAACACCATATATTTT,-,TRBV7-9,TRBJ1-3,few,17
CSALVHSGANVLTF,TGCAGTGCTCTTGTCCACTCTGGGGCCAACGTCCTGACTTTC,-,TRBV20-1,TRBJ2-6,-,14